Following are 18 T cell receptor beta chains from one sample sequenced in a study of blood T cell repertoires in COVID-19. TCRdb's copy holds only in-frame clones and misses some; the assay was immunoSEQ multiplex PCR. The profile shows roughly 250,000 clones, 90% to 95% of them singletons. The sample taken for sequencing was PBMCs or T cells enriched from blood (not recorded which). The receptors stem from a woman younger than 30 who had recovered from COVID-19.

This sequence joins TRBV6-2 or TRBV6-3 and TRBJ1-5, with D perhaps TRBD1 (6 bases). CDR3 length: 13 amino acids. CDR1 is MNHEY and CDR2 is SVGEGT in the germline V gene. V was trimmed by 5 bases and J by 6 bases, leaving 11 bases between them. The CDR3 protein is CASSRTAGQPQHF. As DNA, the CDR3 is TGTGCCAGCAGTCGGACAGCTGGTCAGCCCCAGCATTTT.

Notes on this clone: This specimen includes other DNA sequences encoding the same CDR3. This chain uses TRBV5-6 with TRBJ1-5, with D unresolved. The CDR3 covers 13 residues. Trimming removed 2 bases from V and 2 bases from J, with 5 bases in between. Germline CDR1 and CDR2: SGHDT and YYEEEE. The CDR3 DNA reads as TGTGCCAGCAGCTTCACGGGCAATCAGCCCCAGCATTTT. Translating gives CASSFTGNQPQHF.

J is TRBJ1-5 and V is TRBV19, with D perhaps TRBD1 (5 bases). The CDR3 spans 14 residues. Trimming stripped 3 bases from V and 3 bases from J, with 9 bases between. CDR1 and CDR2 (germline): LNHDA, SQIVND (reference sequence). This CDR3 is CASSMGLINQPQHF. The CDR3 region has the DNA TGTGCCAGTAGTATGGGACTCATCAATCAGCCCCAGCATTTT.

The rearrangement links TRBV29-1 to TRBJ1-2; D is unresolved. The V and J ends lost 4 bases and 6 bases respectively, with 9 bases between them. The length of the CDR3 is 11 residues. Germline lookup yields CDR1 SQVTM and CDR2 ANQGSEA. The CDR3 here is CSVGREDGYTF. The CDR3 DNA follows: TGCAGCGTTGGGCGGGAGGATGGCTACACCTTC. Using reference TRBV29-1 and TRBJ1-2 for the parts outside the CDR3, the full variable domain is SAVISQKPSRDICQRGTSLTIQCQVDSQVTMMFWYRQQPGQSLTLIATANQGSEATYESGFVIDKFPISRPNLTFSTLTVSNMSPEDSSIYLCSVGREDGYTFGSGTRLTVV.

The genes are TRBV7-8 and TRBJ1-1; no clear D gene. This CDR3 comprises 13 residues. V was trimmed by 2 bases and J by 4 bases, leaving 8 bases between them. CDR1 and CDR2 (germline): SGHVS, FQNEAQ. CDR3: CASSLTIGTEAFF. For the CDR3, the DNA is TGTGCCAGCAGCTTAACGATCGGCACTGAAGCTTTCTTT.

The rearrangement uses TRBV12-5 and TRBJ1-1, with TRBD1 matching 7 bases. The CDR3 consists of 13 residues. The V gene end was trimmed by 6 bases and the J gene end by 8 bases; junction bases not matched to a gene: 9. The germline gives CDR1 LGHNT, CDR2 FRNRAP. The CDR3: CASGSTDRVEAFF. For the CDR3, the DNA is TGTGCTAGTGGCTCAACCGACAGGGTAGAAGCTTTCTTT.

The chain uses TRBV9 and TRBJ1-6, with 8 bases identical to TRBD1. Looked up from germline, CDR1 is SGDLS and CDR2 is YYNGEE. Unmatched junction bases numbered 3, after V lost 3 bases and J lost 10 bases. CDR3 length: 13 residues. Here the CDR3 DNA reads TGTGCCAGCAGCGGGACAGGGAGCTCACCCCTCCACTTT. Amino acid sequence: CASSGTGSSPLHF.

CDR3 nucleotide sequence: TGTGCCAGCGCTCTTGGAAAAGGGACAGGGGGCGAGAGTGGCTACACCTTC. Protein: CASALGKGTGGESGYTF. This chain links TRBV19 with TRBJ1-2, with TRBD1 matching 12 bases. CDR1 LNHDA and CDR2 SQIVND come from the germline V gene (reference sequence). The length of the CDR3 is 17 residues. The junction had 18 bases not matched to a gene; V was cut back by 9 bases and J by 7 bases.

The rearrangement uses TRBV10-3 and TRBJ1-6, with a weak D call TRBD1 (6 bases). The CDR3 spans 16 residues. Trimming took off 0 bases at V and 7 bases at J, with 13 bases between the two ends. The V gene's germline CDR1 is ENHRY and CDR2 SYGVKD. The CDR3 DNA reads TGTGCCATCAGTGAGTCTAAGGGACACGTAAATTCACCCCTCCACTTT. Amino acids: CAISESKGHVNSPLHF.

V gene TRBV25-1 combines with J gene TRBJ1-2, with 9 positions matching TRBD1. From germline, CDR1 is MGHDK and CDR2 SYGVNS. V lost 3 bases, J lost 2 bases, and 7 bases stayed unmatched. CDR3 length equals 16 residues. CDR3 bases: TGTGCCAGCAGTGACGAACAGGGGGCGGTAAACTATGGCTACACCTTC. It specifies CASSDEQGAVNYGYTF.

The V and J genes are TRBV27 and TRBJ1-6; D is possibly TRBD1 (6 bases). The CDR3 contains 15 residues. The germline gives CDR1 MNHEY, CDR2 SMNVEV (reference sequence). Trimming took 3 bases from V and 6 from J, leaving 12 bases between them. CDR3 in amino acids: CASSFTGPSNSPLHF. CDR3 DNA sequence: TGTGCCAGCAGTTTCACAGGGCCAAGTAATTCACCCCTCCACTTT.

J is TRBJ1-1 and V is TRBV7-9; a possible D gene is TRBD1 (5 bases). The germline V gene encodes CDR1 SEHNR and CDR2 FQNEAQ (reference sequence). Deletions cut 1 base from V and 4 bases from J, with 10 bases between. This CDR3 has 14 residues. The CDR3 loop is CASSLEGLGTEAFF. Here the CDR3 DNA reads TGTGCCAGCAGCTTAGAGGGGTTGGGCACTGAAGCTTTCTTT.

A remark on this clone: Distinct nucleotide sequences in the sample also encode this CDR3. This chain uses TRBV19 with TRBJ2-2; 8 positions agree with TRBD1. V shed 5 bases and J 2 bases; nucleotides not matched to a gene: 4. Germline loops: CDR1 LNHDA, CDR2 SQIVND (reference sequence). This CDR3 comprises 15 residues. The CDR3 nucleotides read TGTGCCAGTAGTTCTGGACAGGGTAACACCGGGGAGCTGTTTTTT. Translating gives CASSSGQGNTGELFF.

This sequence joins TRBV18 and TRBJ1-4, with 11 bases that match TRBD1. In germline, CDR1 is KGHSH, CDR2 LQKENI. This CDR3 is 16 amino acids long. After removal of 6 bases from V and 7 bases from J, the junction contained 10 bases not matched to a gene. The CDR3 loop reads CASSSGTGGAGEKLFF. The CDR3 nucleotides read TGTGCCAGCTCGTCCGGGACAGGGGGGGCAGGTGAAAAACTGTTTTTT.

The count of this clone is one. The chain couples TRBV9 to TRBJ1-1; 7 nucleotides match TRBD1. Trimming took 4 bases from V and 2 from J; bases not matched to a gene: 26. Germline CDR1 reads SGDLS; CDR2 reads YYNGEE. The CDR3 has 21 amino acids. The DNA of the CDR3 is TGTGCCAGCAGCCATACAAGTAATAATGAGGGGGCCTCCTTTACTAACACTGAAGCTTTCTTT. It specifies CASSHTSNNEGASFTNTEAFF.

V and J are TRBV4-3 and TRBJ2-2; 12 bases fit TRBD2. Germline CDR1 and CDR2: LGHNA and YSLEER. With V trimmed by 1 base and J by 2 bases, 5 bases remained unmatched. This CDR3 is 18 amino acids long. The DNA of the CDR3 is TGCGCCAGCAGCCAAGGTGCTAGCGGGGGGGGCAACACCGGGGAGCTGTTTTTT. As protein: CASSQGASGGGNTGELFF.

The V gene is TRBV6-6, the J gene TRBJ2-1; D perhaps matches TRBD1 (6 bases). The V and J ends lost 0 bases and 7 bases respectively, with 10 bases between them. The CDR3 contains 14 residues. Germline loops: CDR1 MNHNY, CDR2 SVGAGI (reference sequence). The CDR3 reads CASSYSGTMNEQFF. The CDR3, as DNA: TGTGCCAGCAGTTACTCCGGGACAATGAATGAGCAGTTCTTC.

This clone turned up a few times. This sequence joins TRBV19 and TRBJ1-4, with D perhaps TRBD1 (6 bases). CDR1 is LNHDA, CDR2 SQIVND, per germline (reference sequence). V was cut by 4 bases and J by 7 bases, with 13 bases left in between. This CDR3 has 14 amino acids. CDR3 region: CASSNTGSSEKLFF. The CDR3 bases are TGTGCCAGTAGTAATACAGGGTCGAGTGAAAAACTGTTTTTT. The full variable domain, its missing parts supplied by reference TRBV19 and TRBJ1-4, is DGGITQSPKYLFRKEGQNVTLSCEQNLNHDAMYWYRQDPGQGLRLIYYSQIVNDFQKGDIAEGYSVSREKKESFPLTVTSAQKNPTAFYLCASSNTGSSEKLFFGSGTQLSVL.